These T cell receptor beta chains were read from a single sample in a study of T cell responses to AZD1222 COVID-19 vaccine. The method was immunoSEQ multiplex PCR; TCRdb's version includes in-frame clones alone and lacks a portion of them. The data show approximately 120,000 clones, about 89% seen once. Sequencing used peripheral blood, obtained on day 0 of AZD1222 vaccination. The receptor source for this set is an adult in good health. Each CDR3 is given with its conserved first and last residue. A D gene is named only where the DNA matches it firmly. Clone size is given for some rows only: seen once, a few or many times, or a class if the clone is expanded.

>TRBJ1-4|-|TRBV5-1|16|-
TGCGCCAGCAGCTTGGGGCGAGCGCGTACTAATGAAAAACTGTTTTTT
CASSLGRARTNEKLFF
>TRBJ1-2|-|TRBV28|13|-
TGTGCCAGCAGTTTGTCAGGGAACTATGGCTACACCTTC
CASSLSGNYGYTF
>TRBJ1-1|-|TRBV7-3|15|-
TGTGCCAGCAGCCCTGGACCCGCAGGGAACACTGAAGCTTTCTTT
CASSPGPAGNTEAFF
>TRBJ2-7|TRBD1|TRBV2|14|few
TGTGCCAGCAGTGGTGGGGACAGACCCTACGAGCAGTACTTC
CASSGGDRPYEQYF
>TRBJ1-2|-|TRBV6-6|15|-
TGTGCCAGCAGTTACGAGGGAGCGGCTAACTATGGCTACACCTTC
CASSYEGAANYGYTF
>TRBJ1-2|-|TRBV4-1|14|-
TGCGCCAGCAGCCACGCTGGACAGATAGATGGCTACACCTTC
CASSHAGQIDGYTF
>TRBJ1-4|TRBD1|TRBV6-5|14|-
TGTGCCAGCAGGACAGGGTCAGGGAATGAAAAACTGTTTTTT
CASRTGSGNEKLFF
>TRBJ2-3|-|TRBV7-3|14|-
TGTGCCAGCAGCTTATCCGGCAGAGCAGATACGCAGTATTTT
CASSLSGRADTQYF
>TRBJ2-2|-|TRBV5-4|12|-
TGTGCCAGCAGCCCAGGGGTCGGGGAGCTGTTTTTT
CASSPGVGELFF
>TRBJ1-3|-|TRBV19|12|-
TGTGCCAGTAGTACCGCTGGAAACACCATATATTTT
CASSTAGNTIYF
>TRBJ2-7|TRBD1|TRBV6-5|15|-
TGTGCCAGCAGTTCCGTCGGGACAGGGACCTACGAGCAGTACTTC
CASSSVGTGTYEQYF
>TRBJ1-2|-|TRBV3-1/TRBV3-2|13|-
TGTGCCAGCAGCCGAACCCCAAACTATGGCTACACCTTC
CASSRTPNYGYTF
>TRBJ2-7|TRBD1|TRBV7-3|16|once
TGTGCCAGCAGCTTAACGGGACCCCAGGGGGCCTACGAGCAGTACTTC
CASSLTGPQGAYEQYF
>TRBJ1-1|TRBD1|TRBV5-1|17|once
TGCGCCAGCAGCGGCGGACAGGGTGGATCATTGAACACTGAAGCTTTCTTT
CASSGGQGGSLNTEAFF
>TRBJ1-5|-|TRBV7-9|15|-
TGTGCCAGCAGCTTAGGGCCCAACCCAGCGGAGCCCCAGCATTTT
CASSLGPNPAEPQHF
>TRBJ2-1|-|TRBV7-3|14|-
TGTGCCAGCAGCGCCTTGGGACTTGAGGATGAGCAGTTCTTC
CASSALGLEDEQFF
>TRBJ1-6|-|TRBV25-1|14|-
TGTGCCAACCCTCTGAGGCGGTATAATTCACCCCTCCACTTT
CANPLRRYNSPLHF
>TRBJ1-4|TRBD1|TRBV9|18|-
TGTGCCAGCAGCGTAGCTGATATGGGGTCAGGGGGCCTGGAAAAACTGTTTTTT
CASSVADMGSGGLEKLFF
>TRBJ2-5|-|TRBV29-1|11|-
TGCAGCGTTGAATGGGTAGAGACCCAGTACTTC
CSVEWVETQYF
>TRBJ2-7|-|TRBV18|13|-
TGTGCCAGCTCACCACCGAATCAGTACGAGCAGTACTTC
CASSPPNQYEQYF
>TRBJ1-1|-|TRBV12-3/TRBV12-4|13|-
TGTGCCAGCAGTCCCGGGCCCCCTGGGGAAGCTTTCTTT
CASSPGPPGEAFF
>TRBJ1-2|-|TRBV29-1|13|-
TGCAGCGTTGCACGGGACGGGTCCTATGGCTACACCTTC
CSVARDGSYGYTF
>TRBJ1-1|-|TRBV6-1|14|-
TGTGCCAGCAGTGAGTGGATCTCGGACACTGAAGCTTTCTTT
CASSEWISDTEAFF
>TRBJ2-5|-|TRBV29-1|10|-
TGCAGCGTTGCGGCTGGGACCCAGTACTTC
CSVAAGTQYF
>TRBJ1-2|-|TRBV5-4|16|-
TGTGCCAGCAGCTCACCCGTCGGCCCGGCGGGGGGCGGCTACACCTTC
CASSSPVGPAGGGYTF